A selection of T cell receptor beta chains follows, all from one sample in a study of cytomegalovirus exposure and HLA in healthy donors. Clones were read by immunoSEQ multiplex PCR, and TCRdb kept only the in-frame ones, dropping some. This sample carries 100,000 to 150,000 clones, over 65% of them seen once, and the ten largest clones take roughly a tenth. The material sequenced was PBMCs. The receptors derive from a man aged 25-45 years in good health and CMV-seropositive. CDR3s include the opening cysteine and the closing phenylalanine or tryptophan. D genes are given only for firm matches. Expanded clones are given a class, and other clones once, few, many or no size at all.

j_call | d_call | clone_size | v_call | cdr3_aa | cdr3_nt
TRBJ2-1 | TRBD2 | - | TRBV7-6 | CASSLRLAGGGTYNEQFF | TGTGCCAGCAGCTTAAGACTAGCGGGAGGGGGCACCTACAATGAGCAGTTCTTC
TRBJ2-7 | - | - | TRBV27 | CASNPTGTRLYEQYF | TGTGCCAGCAACCCTACCGGGACTCGCCTCTACGAGCAGTACTTC
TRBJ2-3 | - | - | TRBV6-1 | CASSEGRRIRYTQYF | TGTGCCAGCAGTGAAGGCAGGAGGATACGATATACGCAGTATTTT
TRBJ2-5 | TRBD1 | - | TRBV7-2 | CASSLTRGTGGETQYF | TGTGCCAGCAGCTTAACACGGGGGACAGGGGGCGAGACCCAGTACTTC
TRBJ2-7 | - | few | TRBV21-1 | CASRPRGSSEQYF | TGTGCCAGCAGGCCGAGAGGGTCCAGCGAGCAGTACTTC
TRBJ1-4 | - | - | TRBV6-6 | CASSFYTTNEKLFF | TGTGCCAGCAGTTTTTACACAACTAATGAAAAACTGTTTTTT
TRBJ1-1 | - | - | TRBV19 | CASSSPHRGSRTEAFF | TGTGCCAGTAGCAGCCCTCACCGGGGGTCGAGAACTGAAGCTTTCTTT
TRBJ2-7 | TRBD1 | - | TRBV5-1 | CASSFGQGTPYEQYF | TGCGCCAGCAGCTTCGGACAGGGAACCCCCTACGAGCAGTACTTC
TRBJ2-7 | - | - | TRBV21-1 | CASSAPQGQETYEQYF | TGTGCCAGCAGCGCTCCCCAGGGACAGGAAACCTACGAGCAGTACTTC
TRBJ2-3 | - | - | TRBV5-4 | CASSSKGGITDTQYF | TGTGCCAGCAGCTCTAAAGGCGGGATTACAGATACGCAGTATTTT
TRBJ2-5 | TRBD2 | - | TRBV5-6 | CASSFEGGLRETQYF | TGTGCCAGCAGCTTTGAGGGAGGGCTCAGAGAGACCCAGTACTTC
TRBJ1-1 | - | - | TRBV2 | CASSGGYTEAFF | TGTGCCAGCAGCGGCGGCTACACTGAAGCTTTCTTT
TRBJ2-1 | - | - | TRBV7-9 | CASSLSYNEQFF | TGTGCCAGCAGCTTGTCTTACAATGAGCAGTTCTTC
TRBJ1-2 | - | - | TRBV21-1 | CASSKGSRQGQNGYTF | TGTGCCAGCAGCAAAGGGAGTCGGCAGGGACAGAATGGCTACACCTTC
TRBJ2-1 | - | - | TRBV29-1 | CSVEEGLVGNEQFF | TGCAGCGTTGAGGAGGGCCTAGTCGGAAATGAGCAGTTCTTC
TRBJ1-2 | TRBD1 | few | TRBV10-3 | CAIMSPGGLTPQNYGYTF | TGTGCCATCATGTCCCCAGGGGGCCTTACACCGCAGAACTATGGCTACACCTTC
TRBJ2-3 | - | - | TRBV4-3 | CASSQELGHTDTQYF | TGCGCCAGCAGCCAAGAATTGGGCCACACAGATACGCAGTATTTT
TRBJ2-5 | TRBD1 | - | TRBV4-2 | CASSQPGTGQETQYF | TGTGCCAGCAGCCAACCGGGGACAGGGCAAGAGACCCAGTACTTC
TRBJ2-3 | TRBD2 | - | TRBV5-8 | CASSLAEGTSGSMTDTQYF | TGTGCCAGCAGCTTGGCCGAGGGGACTAGCGGGAGTATGACAGATACGCAGTATTTT
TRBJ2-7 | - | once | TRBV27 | CASSPVQPSSYEQYF | TGTGCCAGCAGCCCTGTCCAACCGAGCTCCTACGAGCAGTACTTC